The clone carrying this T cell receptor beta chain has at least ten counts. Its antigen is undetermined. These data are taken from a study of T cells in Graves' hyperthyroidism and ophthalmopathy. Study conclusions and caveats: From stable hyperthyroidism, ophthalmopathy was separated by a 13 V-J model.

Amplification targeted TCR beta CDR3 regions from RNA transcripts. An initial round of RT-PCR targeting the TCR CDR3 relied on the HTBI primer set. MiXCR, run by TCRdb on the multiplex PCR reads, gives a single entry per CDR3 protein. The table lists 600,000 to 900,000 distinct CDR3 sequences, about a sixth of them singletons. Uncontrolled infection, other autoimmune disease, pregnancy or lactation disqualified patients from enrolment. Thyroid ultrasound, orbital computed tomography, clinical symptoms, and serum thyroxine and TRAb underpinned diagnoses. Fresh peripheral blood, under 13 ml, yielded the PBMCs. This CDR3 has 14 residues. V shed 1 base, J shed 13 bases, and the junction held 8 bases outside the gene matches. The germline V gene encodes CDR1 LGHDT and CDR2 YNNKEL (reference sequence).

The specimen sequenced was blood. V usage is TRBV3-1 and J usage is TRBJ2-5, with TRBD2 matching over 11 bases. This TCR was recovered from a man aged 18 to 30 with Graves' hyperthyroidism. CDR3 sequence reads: CASSQGLAGGMGYF. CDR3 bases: TGTGCCAGCAGCCAAGGTCTAGCGGGAGGTATGGGGTACTTC.